The T cell receptor beta chain described here comes from a study of shared clonotypes between healthy human individuals. Study overall: Each donor's CD8 memory used one plate, CD8 naive two, each CD4 subset three. Study outcomes and limitations: It was the non-shared clonotypes that had lower generation probabilities than clonotypes shared by all four donors. Some naive CD4 clonotypes, around 4.7%, turned up in common across several donors. Represented diversity, genetic and exposure-history alike, was limited by few donors.

Trimming cost V 2 bases and J 7 bases; bases outside gene matches: 2. CDR3 length: 15 amino acids. The V gene's germline CDR1 is MNHEY and CDR2 SVGAGI. Notes on this clone: Its target is unknown.

The data were produced by immunoSEQ multiplex PCR, yet TCRdb's version contains in-frame clones alone and is incomplete. The data hold about 2.1 million clones, with just under 95% observed a single time. Naive CD8 cells, CD45RO-negative and positively selected for CCR7, excluded terminally differentiated effector memory CD45RA+ cells. The specimen was naive CD8+ T cells from PBMCs. The sequence was collected from a man aged 18 to 29 in good health. Some clones in this sample may be carry-over from other donors' samples. The chain links TRBV6-5 to TRBJ2-2, with 12 bases identical to TRBD2. As DNA, the CDR3 is TGTGCCAGCAGTTACAGACTAGCGGGAGTCGGGGAGCTGTTTTTT. Translation: CASSYRLAGVGELFF.